This T cell receptor (beta chain) is drawn from a study of T-cell memory formation after mild COVID-19 (dated by TCRdb to about 2021). Regarding the research as a whole: TCR sequence clusters from the two donors were largely donor specific. Longitudinal TCRalpha and TCRbeta repertoire sequencing tracked T-cell clones expanding and contracting after mild COVID-19 in a couple of donors. The cohort comprised two young, previously healthy adult volunteers, one female and one male.

There are a few counts of this clonotype. It has no known antigen specificity. No much larger clonotype is one base removed from it; base qualities were not supplied. The paper as a whole reports these results and caveats: SARS-CoV-2 specificity of the second-wave clones peaking on day 37 was not confirmed. Contracting CD4+ clones were located mainly in the CM and EM memory subsets, whereas CD8+ clones were found to be enriched in EMRA. Clones that contracted from day 15 to 85 showed balanced CD4/CD8 phenotypes, whereas a second wave of clones that expanded from day 15 to 37 leaned towards CD4+. The detection of some responding clones in pre-infection memory suggests that pre-existing cross-reactive memory T cells joined the SARS-CoV-2 response. Only a couple of mild cases were covered by the study, and larger cohorts that include severe cases with pre-infection samples were considered necessary.

PBMCs were isolated by Ficoll-Paque density gradient centrifugation. The trim is 6 bases for V and 0 bases for J, with a gap of 18 bases between the germline ends. Taken from cysteine to phenylalanine, the CDR3 has 17 residues. Just CDR3 DNA is preserved here, 51 bases in frame from base 1. Taken from the germline V gene, the CDR1 and CDR2 loops are SGHVT and SQSDAQ. The sequencer was an Illumina NovaSeq 6000. Using 5'RACE with constant-segment primers, TCRalpha and TCRbeta cDNA libraries were constructed, with sample barcodes and unique molecular identifiers added in the process. Trizol reagent was used to extract RNA from every sample. Library amplification was performed in two PCR steps, and a second sample barcode and Illumina TruSeq adapters were introduced in the second step. Libraries were sequenced on an Illumina NovaSeq with 2 x 150 bp paired-end reads. Regarding the original processing steps: Reads were demultiplexed and collapsed into UMI-guided consensus sequences with migec v1.2.7. With mixcr v2.1.11, UMI consensuses were aligned to TRA and TRB V and J templates and assembled into clonotypes. A clonotype was counted as expanded or contracted only when both edgeR and NoisET called the clonotype significant, with the noise models trained on biological replicates. For edgeR calls, the thresholds were a false discovery rate-adjusted p below 0.01 and a log2 fold-change of 1. As an exploratory analysis of dynamics, max-normalized trajectories of the 1000 most abundant clonotypes were examined with PCA combined with hierarchical clustering. The CD4 or CD8 phenotype of responding clones was assigned using the separately sequenced CD4+ and CD8+ repertoires. TCRdb took the public reads, trimmed them with fastp at Q25, ran MiXCR for clone calling and kept in-frame beta chains. CDR3 protein sequences are deduplicated, and each keeps its most common genes and DNA. The V and J calls and clone size come from TCRdb's table, not from the authors' own analysis. The sample table holds approximately 210,000 distinct CDR3 sequences, of which under 12% were seen once. Clones ranked in the top ten supply 2.5% to 3.5% of the sample.

Specimen: PBMCs or a T cell subset sorted from them (not recorded which). This receptor chain uses TRBV7-4 and TRBJ1-5; the D gene is perhaps TRBD1, from 5 matching bases. The clonotype comes from a man between 18 and 35 years old who had mild COVID-19 (a few samples of this study predate the infection). The sample titles of this study are shuffled in the database, so cell type and time point are left out; the donor was told from shared clones. The nucleotides read TGTGCCAGCAGGGGGGTCCCGGTTTCTTATAGCAATCAGCCCCAGCATTTT. Translated, this is CASRGVPVSYSNQPQHF.